This TCR beta chain was found in a study of human T cells and chemical hapten exposure. The CDR3 is 11 amino acids. V was trimmed by 7 bases and J by 8 bases, leaving 11 bases between them. The time point: patch test 2, 6 weeks after DPC sensitization. Regarding treatment: therapeutic diphenylcyclopropenone sensitization with weekly scalp DPC. This clonotype appeared a few times. Each CDR3 protein is one row after TCRdb ran MiXCR on the RACE reads. The sample lists just over 350,000 distinct CDR3 sequences; about 6% were seen once. The gene calls are TRBV12-3 or TRBV12-4 and TRBJ1-2, with a tentative D call TRBD1 (5 bases). Material: whole blood, obtained in connection with sensitization to the hapten diphenylcyclopropenone (DPC). This TCR came from a young woman with alopecia areata. Some clones in this sample may be carry-over from other donors' samples. CDR3 sequence reads: CASIGAEGYTF. The DNA for the CDR3 is TGTGCCAGCATCGGGGCAGAGGGCTACACCTTC.